This T cell receptor (beta chain) is drawn from a study of shared clonotypes between healthy human individuals. Study results and limitations: Clonotype sharing across a few donors was observed for 4.5% to 6.5% of naive CD4 clonotypes.

As concerns this clone: Its specificity is not known.

This CDR3 has 17 residues. V lost 2 bases and J 2 bases, leaving 19 bases between the germline ends. Germline CDR1 is MNHEY and CDR2 is SMNVEV (reference sequence). Assay used: immunoSEQ multiplex PCR; TCRdb lists only in-frame clones, some missing. The sample carries millions of clones, around 90% recorded once. Every one of the donors was a Caucasian adult that lived in Nashville, Tennessee. From CD4+ cells came CD45RA+ naive and CD45RA-negative memory subsets. This sequence joins TRBV27 and TRBJ2-7; D not certain. The sample comprised naive CD4+ T cells sorted from blood. Subset described: CD45RA+ positively selected. This TCR was sampled from a man younger than 35 in good health. Written as DNA, the CDR3 is TGTGCCAGCAGTTTACTCCCCAAGGTCGGGTCCACCTACGAGCAGTACTTC. Protein: CASSLLPKVGSTYEQYF.